The sequence of this T cell receptor (beta chain) was determined in a study of T-cell reconstitution after alpha-beta-depleted transplantation in children. Study-level points and caveats: Most T-cell counts and diversity one year after the transplant came from T cells that were newly produced. Reportedly, only several hundred clones from non-depleted graft cells drove alpha-beta T-cell counts at about two months.

This clonotype came up many times. Its antigen is unknown. Per the germline V gene, CDR1 is KGHDR and CDR2 is SFDVKD. The CDR3 consists of 14 residues. The ends lost 7 bases at V and 0 bases at J; junction bases unmatched: 2. Preparation of the TCRbeta library involved a method that used unique molecular identifiers. From the PCR reads, TCRdb called clonotypes with MiXCR, one entry per CDR3 protein. The table records approximately 800,000 distinct CDR3 sequences, 16% of them present only once. The material was PBMCs, mostly from graft donor cells, obtained 360 days after TCRalphabeta/CD19-depleted stem cell transplant. The J gene is TRBJ2-1, the V gene TRBV24-1; 7 bases align to TRBD2. The receptor was derived from a male patient younger than 18 who had a stem cell transplant for acute lymphoblastic leukemia, so the T cells may come from the graft donor. CDR3 sequence (DNA): TGTGCCACCAGGGGGGGGGGCTCCTACAATGAGCAGTTCTTC. Its protein is CATRGGGSYNEQFF.